A single T cell receptor beta chain is shown here with its context. This clonotype was seen many times. No cognate antigen has been identified for it. The input lacks base qualities; no much larger clone sits a single base away. The protocol used for the library was multiplex PCR. Sequenced using an Illumina HiSeq 2500. TCRbeta libraries were constructed through three rounds of nested PCR with primers (Table S4) according to protocols adapted from ARM-PCR. PCR products of 200-500 bp were gel-excised and purified with the QIAquick gel extraction kit before sequencing. The study's processing was this. Reads were cleaned with Trimmomatic, merged with FLASH into complete CDR3 sequences, and assigned to V(D)J germline segments with MiTCR. Clonal diversity was calculated as the inverse Simpson's index using VDJtools. Productive reads were defined as in-frame sequences without a premature stop codon. TCRdb trimmed public reads at Q25 via fastp, called clones via MiXCR and kept in-frame beta chains. Rows matching on CDR3 protein sequence are summarized as one entry with the most common DNA and genes. TCRdb, not the authors, supplied the V and J calls. For this sample there are around 74,000 distinct CDR3 sequences; nearly 70% appear just once. Clones ranked in the top ten supply approximately 12% of the sample.

RNA was isolated from bulk unsorted tissue, and RNA quality was assessed with a NanoDrop ND-1000 and an Agilent 2100. Donors were newly diagnosed lung cancer patients admitted for thoracic surgery in China between August and November 2014, without prior chemotherapy. Patients who had received previous radiotherapy or chemotherapy, or who had another concurrent cancer, were excluded from the study. Surgical tissue pieces of about 1-2.3 cm3 were preserved in RNAlater solution and were kept at -80 degrees C until use. The data belong to a study of tumor and adjacent non-tumor tissue in lung cancer (dated by TCRdb to the late 2010s). Background for the entire study: Patients with adenocarcinoma (12), squamous cell carcinoma (2) and small cell lung cancer (1) were included in the cohort. Among the approximately 15 patients, ages ranged from about 31 to 85 years, roughly 10 were men and 5 were women, and disease was TNM stage I to III. In total, sequencing yielded 125,075,908 productive TCRbeta reads, which works out to an average of roughly 4.2 million reads per sample. The study compared bulk TCRbeta repertoires between lung tumor tissue and matched distant non-tumor lung tissue from more than twelve lung cancer patients. For each patient, one tumor sample and one normal lung sample were taken, giving under 35 paired specimens that underwent TCRbeta CDR3 sequencing. What the research found in general, with its limitations: The top 100 clones accounted for a significantly larger cumulative portion of the repertoire in normal lung than in tumor tissue. Only roughly 16 patients were in the cohort, and the authors stated that larger samples and more detailed clinical data are needed. Neither the sequencing platform nor unique molecular identifiers are mentioned in the methods. Tumor tissue showed significantly higher TCR diversity (inverse Simpson) than normal lung tissue, at about 400 vs 150 (P = 0.0075, Mann-Whitney U test). Younger patients had significantly higher TCR diversity, and higher tumor TCR diversity was associated with shorter overall and disease-free survival. Peripheral blood was not sequenced, so blood TCRbeta repertoires were not examined in the lung cancer patients of the study.

The specimen sequenced was lung tumor tissue. This clonotype was sampled from a woman aged 70 to 79 with non-small cell lung cancer.

CDR3 loop: CASSFMGTGGRETQYF. The sequenced DNA is TGTGCCAGCAGTTTTATGGGGACAGGGGGCAGGGAGACCCAGTACTTC. Recombination linked TRBV12-3 or TRBV12-4 to TRBJ2-5, with 12 bases aligning to TRBD1. Germline trimming: 3 bases from V, 5 bases from J; junction bases outside gene matches: 7. From the cysteine through the phenylalanine, the CDR3 covers 16 amino acids. The kept DNA is CDR3 alone, 48 bases in frame from the first base.